A single sample is the source of the 21 T cell receptor beta chains below, sequenced in a study of blood T cell repertoires in COVID-19 (dated by TCRdb to about 2020). Libraries came from the immunoSEQ multiplex PCR assay. Here the immuneACCESS table is served through TCRdb, limited to in-frame sequences with V and J called. Missing clones are a known gap in these copies; in checked studies unresolved V genes cover under half, and the rest lacks a known reason. A total of about 240,000 clones appear in this sample, around 86% of them only once. Clones ranked in the top ten supply about 2% of the sample. The sample consisted of peripheral blood. Source of these receptors: a young man who had recovered from COVID-19.

The J gene is TRBJ1-1, the V gene TRBV25-1; 7 bases are a match to TRBD1. The trim removed 6 bases at V and 1 base at J, leaving 5 bases unmatched. The CDR3 has 14 residues. Germline assignment: CDR1 MGHDK and CDR2 SYGVNS. This CDR3 is CASRRDSKNTEAFF. The CDR3 DNA is TGTGCCAGCAGACGGGACAGCAAGAACACTGAAGCTTTCTTT. The complete variable domain, with remaining parts taken from reference TRBV25-1 and TRBJ1-1, reads EADIYQTPRYLVIGTGKKITLECSQTMGHDKMYWYQQDPGMELHLIHYSYGVNSTEKGDLSSESTVSRIRTEHFPLTLESARPSHTSQYLCASRRDSKNTEAFFGQGTRLTVV.

The V and J genes are TRBV5-1 and TRBJ2-3, with 8 bases fitting TRBD2. The CDR3 runs to 15 residues. CDR1 SGHRS and CDR2 YFSETQ come from the germline V gene. The V and J ends lost 2 bases and 4 bases, in that order; junction bases with no gene match: 6. The CDR3 nucleotides are TGCGCCAGCAGCTTTGCGGGGGGCGGACCAGATACGCAGTATTTT. Protein sequence: CASSFAGGGPDTQYF.

The rearrangement uses TRBV5-4 and TRBJ1-1; D gene unclear. Trimming pared 0 bases from V and 5 bases from J, leaving 17 bases between. Germline CDR1 is SGHNT and CDR2 is YYREEE (reference sequence). The CDR3 has 16 residues. CDR3 nucleotide sequence: TGTGCCAGCAGCTTGGAAGGAGTCGAGCTTAGGACTGAAGCTTTCTTT. It yields the protein CASSLEGVELRTEAFF.

The CDR3 is CASSLERYEQYV. The CDR3 DNA reads TGCGCCAGCAGCTTGGAGAGGTACGAGCAGTACGTC. This chain links TRBV5-1 with TRBJ2-7; D ambiguous. Germline CDR1 is SGHRS and CDR2 is YFSETQ. The CDR3 contains 12 residues. The V gene lost 0 bases and the J gene lost 4 bases, with 5 bases spanning the gap.

The CDR3 sequence: CASSSGGSSYEQYF. The CDR3 nucleotides read TGTGCCAGCAGCTCCGGGGGGAGCTCCTACGAGCAGTACTTC. The V gene is TRBV5-6, the J gene TRBJ2-7; 7 bases fit TRBD2. V gave up 3 bases and J gave up 0 bases; unmatched junction bases: 3. This CDR3 spans 14 amino acids. CDR1 and CDR2 from the germline V gene are SGHDT and YYEEEE. Drawing the rest from reference TRBV5-6 and TRBJ2-7, the complete variable domain is DAGVTQSPTHLIKTRGQQVTLRCSPKSGHDTVSWYQQALGQGPQFIFQYYEEEERQRGNFPDRFSGHQFPNYSSELNVNALLLGDSALYLCASSSGGSSYEQYFGPGTRLTVT.

The rearrangement links TRBV5-6 to TRBJ1-2, with D possibly TRBD1 on 5 matching bases. With 5 bases removed from V and 7 bases from J, the gap between germline ends came to 15 bases. Germline V gene data show CDR1 as SGHDT and CDR2 as YYEEEE. This CDR3 region has 13 residues. This CDR3 reads CASSKGLRSGYTF. CDR3 bases: TGTGCCAGCAGTAAGGGACTCCGGAGTGGCTACACCTTC.

In its sample, this clone was seen once. The V call is TRBV9, the J call TRBJ2-3; 13 bases are shared with TRBD2. Per the germline V gene, CDR1 is SGDLS and CDR2 is YYNGEE. V lost 4 bases, J lost 1 base, and 3 bases stayed unmatched. There are 16 residues in the CDR3. CDR3 sequence (DNA): TGTGCCAGCAGCCTCGGGACTAGCGGGGGCACAGATACGCAGTATTTT. Amino acids: CASSLGTSGGTDTQYF.

The chain employs TRBV5-6 and TRBJ1-2; weak D call: TRBD1 (6 bases). Trimming removed 4 bases from V and 7 bases from J, with 17 bases in between. CDR3 length equals 14 residues. CDR1 and CDR2 from the germline V gene are SGHDT and YYEEEE. The CDR3 spells CASSLPTGYLGYTF. The CDR3 nucleotides are TGTGCCAGCAGCCTACCCACAGGGTACCTTGGCTACACCTTC.

This clone appeared a single time. This chain joins TRBV28 and TRBJ2-7, with a possible D match to TRBD1 (5 bases). CDR1 and CDR2 (germline): MDHEN, SYDVKM. V was clipped by 8 bases and J by 1 base, with 12 bases between them. The CDR3 is 13 residues long. CDR3 amino acids: CASPSQESYEQYV. The CDR3 DNA reads as TGTGCCAGCCCCTCACAGGAGTCCTACGAGCAGTACGTC.

The chain carries TRBV5-1 and TRBJ2-2; 7 nucleotides match TRBD2. The germline V gene encodes CDR1 SGHRS and CDR2 YFSETQ. The J segment lost 5 bases and the V segment lost 0 bases, leaving 4 bases of the junction unmatched. The CDR3 runs 15 residues. CDR3 coding DNA: TGCGCCAGCAGCTTGGAAGGGGAGGGAACCGGGGAGCTGTTTTTT. It yields the protein CASSLEGEGTGELFF.

The chain links TRBV6-5 to TRBJ2-1, with 11 nucleotides matching TRBD2. The V and J ends lost 5 bases and 6 bases, in that order; junction bases with no gene match: 6. The germline V gene has CDR1 MNHEY and CDR2 SVGAGI. This CDR3 has 15 amino acids. The CDR3 DNA reads TGTGCCAGCAGTCACGGCCTAGCGGGGGGCAATGAGCAGTTCTTC. It is translated as CASSHGLAGGNEQFF.

This chain connects TRBV5-4 to TRBJ1-1; tentatively, D is TRBD1 (5 bases). CDR3 length: 16 residues. CDR1 and CDR2 (germline): SGHNT, YYREEE (reference sequence). V dropped 4 bases and J dropped 0 bases, with 16 bases sitting between them. The CDR3 nucleotides are TGTGCCAGCAGCAACCCCCCGGGGGGGATGAACACTGAAGCTTTCTTT. Translating it yields CASSNPPGGMNTEAFF.

This clone has only a few counts. The J gene is TRBJ1-2, the V gene TRBV27; 10 nucleotides line up with TRBD1. From germline, CDR1 is MNHEY and CDR2 SMNVEV (reference sequence). The V segment lost 4 bases and the J segment 2 bases; nucleotides outside the gene matches: 4. The CDR3 is 15 residues long. CDR3 in DNA: TGTGCCAGCAGTTCCGGGACAGGGGACAACTATGGCTACACCTTC. As protein: CASSSGTGDNYGYTF.

The V call is TRBV6-1, the J call TRBJ1-1; D remains ambiguous. Trimming stripped 2 bases from V and 4 bases from J, with 5 bases between. The CDR3 extends over 12 amino acids. In germline, CDR1 is MNHNS, CDR2 SASEGT. For the CDR3, the DNA is TGTGCCAGCAGTGAACTGAGCACTGAAGCTTTCTTT. This encodes CASSELSTEAFF.

V usage is TRBV5-4 and J usage is TRBJ1-1; tentatively, D is TRBD1 (6 bases). The germline V gene encodes CDR1 SGHNT and CDR2 YYREEE (reference sequence). The V and J ends lost 5 bases and 3 bases respectively, with 17 bases between them. This CDR3 region has 15 residues. The CDR3 nucleotides read TGTGCCAGCAGTCCCGGGGGGGCGAGGGACACTGAAGCTTTCTTT. Translation gives CASSPGGARDTEAFF.

V and J are TRBV12-2 and TRBJ1-5. TRBV12-2 corresponds to a pseudogene. The CDR3 extends over 15 amino acids. The DNA for the CDR3 is TGTGCAAGTCGCTTAGCGCGGGGGGGCGGAGGGCCCCAGCATTTT. It yields the protein CASRLARGGGGPQHF.

This clone was detected once. This chain joins TRBV28 and TRBJ1-6, with 7 bases identical to TRBD1. This CDR3 has 14 residues. The V segment lost 6 bases and the J segment 9 bases; nucleotides outside the gene matches: 8. Per the germline V gene, CDR1 is MDHEN and CDR2 is SYDVKM. The DNA of the CDR3 is TGTGCCAGCAGACCTCCGGGACAGTCTTCACCCCTCCACTTT. Amino acids: CASRPPGQSSPLHF.

This chain joins TRBV7-9 and TRBJ1-4; a possible D gene is TRBD1 (5 bases). CDR1 and CDR2 from the germline V gene are SEHNR and FQNEAQ (reference sequence). V was shortened by 4 bases and J by 6 bases, with 6 bases between the two germline ends. The CDR3 extends over 12 amino acids. CDR3 in DNA: TGTGCCAGCAGCTGGGGCCATGAAAAACTGTTTTTT. This codes for CASSWGHEKLFF.

This chain joins TRBV2 and TRBJ2-5; no reliable D call. The V end lost 5 bases, the J end lost 7 bases, and 5 bases lay between the germline ends. Germline V gives CDR1 SNHLY, CDR2 FYNNEI. The CDR3 is 10 residues long. The CDR3 bases are TGTGCCAGCAGTCTAATGACCCAGTACTTC. As protein: CASSLMTQYF.

The chain couples TRBV19 to TRBJ1-5; 11 bases map to TRBD1. The CDR3 runs to 15 residues. Trimming cost V 6 bases and J 5 bases; bases outside gene matches: 6. Germline CDR1 and CDR2: LNHDA and SQIVND (reference sequence). Here the CDR3 DNA reads TGTGCCAGTAGATTAGGACAGGGGGCGCATCAGCCCCAGCATTTT. This sequence encodes CASRLGQGAHQPQHF.

This clone appeared a single time. The chain combines TRBV2 with TRBJ1-1; tentatively, D is TRBD1 (5 bases). Between the trimmed V and J ends, which lost 6 bases and 4 bases, there was a span of 15 bases. Germline lookup yields CDR1 SNHLY and CDR2 FYNNEI. The CDR3 runs to 14 residues. CDR3 DNA sequence: TGTGCCAGCAGGGGCAGGGTGGGTGGCACTGAAGCTTTCTTT. This translates into CASRGRVGGTEAFF.